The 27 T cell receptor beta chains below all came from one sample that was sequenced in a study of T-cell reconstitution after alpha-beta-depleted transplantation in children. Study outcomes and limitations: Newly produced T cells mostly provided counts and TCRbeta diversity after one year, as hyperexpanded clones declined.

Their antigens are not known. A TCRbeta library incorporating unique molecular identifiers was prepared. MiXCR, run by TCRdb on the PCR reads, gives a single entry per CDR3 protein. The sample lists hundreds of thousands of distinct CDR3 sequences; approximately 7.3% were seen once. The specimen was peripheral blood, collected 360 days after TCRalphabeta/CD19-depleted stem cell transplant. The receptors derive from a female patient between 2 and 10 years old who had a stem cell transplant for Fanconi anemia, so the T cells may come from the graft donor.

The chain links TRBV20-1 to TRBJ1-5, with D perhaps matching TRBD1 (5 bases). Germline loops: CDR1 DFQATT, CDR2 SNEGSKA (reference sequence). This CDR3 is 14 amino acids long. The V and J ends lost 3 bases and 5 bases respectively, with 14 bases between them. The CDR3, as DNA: TGCAGTGCTAGTACTGACACGGGGGATCAGCCCCAGCATTTT. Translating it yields CSASTDTGDQPQHF.

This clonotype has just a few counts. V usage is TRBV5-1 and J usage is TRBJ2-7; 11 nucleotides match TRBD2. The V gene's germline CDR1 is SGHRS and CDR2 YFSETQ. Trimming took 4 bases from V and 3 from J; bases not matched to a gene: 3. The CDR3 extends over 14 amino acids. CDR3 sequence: CASSKGLAVYEQYF. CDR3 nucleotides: TGCGCCAGCAGCAAGGGACTAGCGGTCTACGAGCAGTACTTC.

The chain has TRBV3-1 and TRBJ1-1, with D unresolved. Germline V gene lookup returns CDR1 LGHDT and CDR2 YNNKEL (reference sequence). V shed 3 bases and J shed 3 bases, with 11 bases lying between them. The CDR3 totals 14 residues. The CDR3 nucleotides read TGTGCCAGCAGCCACCAAGTCGGGGACACTGAAGCTTTCTTT. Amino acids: CASSHQVGDTEAFF.

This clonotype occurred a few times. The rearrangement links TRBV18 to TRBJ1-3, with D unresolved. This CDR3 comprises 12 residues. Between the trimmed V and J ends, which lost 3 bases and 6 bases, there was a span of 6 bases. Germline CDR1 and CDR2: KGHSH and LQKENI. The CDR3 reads CASSPNENTIYF. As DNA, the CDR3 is TGTGCCAGCTCACCTAATGAAAACACCATATATTTT.

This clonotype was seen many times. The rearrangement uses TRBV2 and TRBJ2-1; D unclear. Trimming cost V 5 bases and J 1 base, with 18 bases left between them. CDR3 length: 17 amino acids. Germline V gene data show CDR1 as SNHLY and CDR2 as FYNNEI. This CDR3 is CASSSPWATISYNEQFF. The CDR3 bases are TGTGCCAGCAGTTCCCCTTGGGCGACCATATCCTACAATGAGCAGTTCTTC.

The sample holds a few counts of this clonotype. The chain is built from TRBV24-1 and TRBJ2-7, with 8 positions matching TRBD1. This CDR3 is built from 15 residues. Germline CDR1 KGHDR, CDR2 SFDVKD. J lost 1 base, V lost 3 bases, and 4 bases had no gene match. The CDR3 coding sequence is TGTGCCACCAGTGATAAAGGGACAGGATCCTACGAGCAGTACTTC. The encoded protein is CATSDKGTGSYEQYF.

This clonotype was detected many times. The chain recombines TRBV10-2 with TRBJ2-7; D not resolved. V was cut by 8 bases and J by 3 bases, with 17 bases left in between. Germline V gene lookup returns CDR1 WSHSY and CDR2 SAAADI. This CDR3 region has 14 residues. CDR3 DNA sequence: TGCGCCAGCGCCTCTTCTAGACCCCTCTACGAGCAGTACTTC. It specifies CASASSRPLYEQYF.

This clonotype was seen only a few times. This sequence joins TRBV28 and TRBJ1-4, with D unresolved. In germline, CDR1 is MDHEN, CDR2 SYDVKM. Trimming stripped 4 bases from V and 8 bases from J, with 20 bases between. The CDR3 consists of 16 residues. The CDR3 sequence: CASSSPGHPAGEKLFF. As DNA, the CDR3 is TGTGCCAGCAGTTCCCCTGGCCATCCAGCGGGGGAAAAACTGTTTTTT.

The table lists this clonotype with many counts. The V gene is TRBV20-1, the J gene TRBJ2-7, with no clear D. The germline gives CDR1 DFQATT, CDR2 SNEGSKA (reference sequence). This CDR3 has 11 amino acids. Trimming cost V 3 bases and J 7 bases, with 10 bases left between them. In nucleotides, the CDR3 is TGCAGTGCTAGTCGCGGTGAGGAGCAGTACTTC. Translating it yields CSASRGEEQYF.

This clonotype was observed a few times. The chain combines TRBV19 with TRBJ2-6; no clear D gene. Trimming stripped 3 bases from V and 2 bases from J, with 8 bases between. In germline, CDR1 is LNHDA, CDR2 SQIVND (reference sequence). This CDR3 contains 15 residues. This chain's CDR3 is CASSIWSAGANVLTF. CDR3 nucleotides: TGTGCCAGTAGTATTTGGAGCGCTGGGGCCAACGTCCTGACTTTC.

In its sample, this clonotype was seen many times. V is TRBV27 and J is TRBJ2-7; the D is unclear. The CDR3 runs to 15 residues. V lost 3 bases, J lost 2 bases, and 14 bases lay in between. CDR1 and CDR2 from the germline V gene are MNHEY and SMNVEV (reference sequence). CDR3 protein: CASSLYLDGTYEQYF. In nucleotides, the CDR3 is TGTGCCAGCAGTTTGTATCTGGACGGCACCTACGAGCAGTACTTC.

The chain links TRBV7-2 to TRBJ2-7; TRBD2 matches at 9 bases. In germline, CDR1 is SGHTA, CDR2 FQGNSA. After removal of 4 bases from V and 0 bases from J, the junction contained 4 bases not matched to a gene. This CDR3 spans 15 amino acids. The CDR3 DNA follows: TGTGCCAGCAGCTCATTTAGCGGGAGCTCCTACGAGCAGTACTTC. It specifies CASSSFSGSSYEQYF.

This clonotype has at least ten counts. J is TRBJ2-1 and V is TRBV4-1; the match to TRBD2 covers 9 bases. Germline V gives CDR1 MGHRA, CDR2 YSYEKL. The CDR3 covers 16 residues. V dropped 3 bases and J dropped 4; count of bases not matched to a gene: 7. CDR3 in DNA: TGCGCCAGCAGCCATTTCTTAGCGGGAGATTACAATGAGCAGTTCTTC. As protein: CASSHFLAGDYNEQFF.

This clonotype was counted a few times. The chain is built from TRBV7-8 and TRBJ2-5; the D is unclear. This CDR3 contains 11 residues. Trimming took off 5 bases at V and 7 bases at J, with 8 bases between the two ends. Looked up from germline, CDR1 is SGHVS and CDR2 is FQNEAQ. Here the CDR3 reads CASSTSATQYF. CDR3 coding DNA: TGTGCCAGCAGCACGTCAGCGACCCAGTACTTC.

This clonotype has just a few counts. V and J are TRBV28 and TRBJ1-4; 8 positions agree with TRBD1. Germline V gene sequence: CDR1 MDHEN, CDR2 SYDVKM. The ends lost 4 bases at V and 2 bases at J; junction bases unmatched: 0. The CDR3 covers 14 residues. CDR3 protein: CASSWTGTNEKLFF. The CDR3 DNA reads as TGTGCCAGCAGTTGGACAGGGACTAATGAAAAACTGTTTTTT. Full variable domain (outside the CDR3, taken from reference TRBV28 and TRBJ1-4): DVKVTQSSRYLVKRTGEKVFLECVQDMDHENMFWYRQDPGLGLRLIYFSYDVKMKEKGDIPEGYSVSREKKERFSLILESASTNQTSMYLCASSWTGTNEKLFFGSGTQLSVL.

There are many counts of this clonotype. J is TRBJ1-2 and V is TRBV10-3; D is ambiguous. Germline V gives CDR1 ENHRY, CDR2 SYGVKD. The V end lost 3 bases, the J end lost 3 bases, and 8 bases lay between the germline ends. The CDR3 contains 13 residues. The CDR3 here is CAISDLTHYGYTF. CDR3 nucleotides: TGTGCCATCAGTGATTTAACCCACTATGGCTACACCTTC.

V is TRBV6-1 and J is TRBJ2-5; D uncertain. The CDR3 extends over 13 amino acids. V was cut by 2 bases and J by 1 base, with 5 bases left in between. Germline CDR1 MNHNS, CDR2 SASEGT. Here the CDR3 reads CASSERVQETQYF. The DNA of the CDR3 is TGTGCCAGCAGTGAACGGGTCCAAGAGACCCAGTACTTC.

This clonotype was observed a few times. CDR3 sequence: CASSTRWDEQFF. In nucleotides, the CDR3 is TGTGCCAGCAGTACCCGCTGGGATGAGCAGTTCTTC. This chain links TRBV2 with TRBJ2-1, with unresolved D. Trimming cost V 5 bases and J 8 bases, with 10 bases left between them. Germline CDR1 reads SNHLY; CDR2 reads FYNNEI. This CDR3 comprises 12 residues.

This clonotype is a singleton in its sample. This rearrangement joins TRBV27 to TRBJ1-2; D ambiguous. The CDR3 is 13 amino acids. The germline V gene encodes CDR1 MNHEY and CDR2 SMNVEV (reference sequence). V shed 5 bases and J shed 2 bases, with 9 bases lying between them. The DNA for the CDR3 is TGTGCCAGCAGTGATGCAGCAAACTATGGCTACACCTTC. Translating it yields CASSDAANYGYTF.

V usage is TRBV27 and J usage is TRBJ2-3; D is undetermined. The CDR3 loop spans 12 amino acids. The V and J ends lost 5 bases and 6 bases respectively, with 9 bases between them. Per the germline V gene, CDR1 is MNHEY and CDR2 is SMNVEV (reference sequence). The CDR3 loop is CASSDRWDTQYF. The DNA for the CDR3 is TGTGCCAGCAGTGACCGATGGGATACGCAGTATTTT.

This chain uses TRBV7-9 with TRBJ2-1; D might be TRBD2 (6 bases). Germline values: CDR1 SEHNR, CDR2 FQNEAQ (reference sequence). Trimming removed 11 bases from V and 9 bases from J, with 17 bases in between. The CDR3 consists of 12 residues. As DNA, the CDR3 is TGTGCCTTTGGGGACGGGGGAGGTGAGCAGTTCTTC. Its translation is CAFGDGGGEQFF.

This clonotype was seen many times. CDR3 nucleotide sequence: TGTGCCACCAGCAGGGACAATCAGCCCCAGCATTTT. The encoded protein is CATSRDNQPQHF. This sequence joins TRBV15 and TRBJ1-5; the D is unclear. The CDR3 is made up of 12 amino acids. Germline-derived CDR1 and CDR2 are LNHNV and YYDKDF (reference sequence). Trimming stripped 3 bases from V and 3 bases from J, with 3 bases between.

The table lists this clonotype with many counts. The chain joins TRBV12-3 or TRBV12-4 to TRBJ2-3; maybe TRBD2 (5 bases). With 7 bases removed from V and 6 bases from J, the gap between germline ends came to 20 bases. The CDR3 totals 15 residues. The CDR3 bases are TGTGCCAGCACCTTAGGAGGTCTCGGGATGGATACGCAGTATTTT. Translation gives CASTLGGLGMDTQYF.

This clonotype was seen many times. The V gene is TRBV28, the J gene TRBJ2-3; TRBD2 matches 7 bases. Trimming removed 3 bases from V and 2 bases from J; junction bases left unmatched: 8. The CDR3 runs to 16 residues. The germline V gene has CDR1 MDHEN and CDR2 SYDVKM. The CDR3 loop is CASSLFITSATDTQYF. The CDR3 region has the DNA TGTGCCAGCAGTTTGTTTATTACTAGCGCCACAGATACGCAGTATTTT.

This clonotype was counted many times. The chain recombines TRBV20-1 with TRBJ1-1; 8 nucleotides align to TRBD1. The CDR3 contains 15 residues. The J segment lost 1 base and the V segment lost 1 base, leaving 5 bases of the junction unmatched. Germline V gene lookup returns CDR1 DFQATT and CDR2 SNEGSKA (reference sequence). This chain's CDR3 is CSARGTGLWNTEAFF. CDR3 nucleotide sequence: TGCAGTGCTAGAGGGACAGGGCTTTGGAACACTGAAGCTTTCTTT.

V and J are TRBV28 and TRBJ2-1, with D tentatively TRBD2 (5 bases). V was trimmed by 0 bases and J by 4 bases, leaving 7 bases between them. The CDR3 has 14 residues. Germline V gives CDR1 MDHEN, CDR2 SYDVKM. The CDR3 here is CASSLWGGYNEQFF. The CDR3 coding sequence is TGTGCCAGCAGTTTATGGGGCGGGTACAATGAGCAGTTCTTC.

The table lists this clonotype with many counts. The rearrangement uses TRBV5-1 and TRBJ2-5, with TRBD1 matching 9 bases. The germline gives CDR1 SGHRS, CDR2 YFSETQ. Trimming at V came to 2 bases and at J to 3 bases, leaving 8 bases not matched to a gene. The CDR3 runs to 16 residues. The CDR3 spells CASSLSGTGLEETQYF. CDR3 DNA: TGCGCCAGCAGCTTATCCGGGACAGGGCTCGAAGAGACCCAGTACTTC.